This TCR beta chain came from a study of cytomegalovirus exposure and HLA in healthy donors. The study ran its PCR with 60 Vbeta and 13 Jbeta primers. Some clones are missing from TCRdb's copy, which holds only in-frame ones; the method was immunoSEQ multiplex PCR. The data show approximately 240,000 clones, more than 85% seen once. The CDR3 runs to 12 residues. CDR1 MGHDK and CDR2 SYGVNS come from the germline V gene. Trimming took off 3 bases at V and 8 bases at J, with 10 bases between the two ends. The sequence came from a woman aged 18-29 years in good health and CMV-seronegative. This rearrangement joins TRBV25-1 to TRBJ1-1; no definite D call. Sequencing was done on a sample of PBMCs. In nucleotides, the CDR3 is TGTGCCAGCAGTGATTTGGGCCGGGAAGCTTTCTTT. Protein: CASSDLGREAFF. Together with reference TRBV25-1 and TRBJ1-1, the CDR3 gives the full variable domain: EADIYQTPRYLVIGTGKKITLECSQTMGHDKMYWYQQDPGMELHLIHYSYGVNSTEKGDLSSESTVSRIRTEHFPLTLESARPSHTSQYLCASSDLGREAFFGQGTRLTVV.